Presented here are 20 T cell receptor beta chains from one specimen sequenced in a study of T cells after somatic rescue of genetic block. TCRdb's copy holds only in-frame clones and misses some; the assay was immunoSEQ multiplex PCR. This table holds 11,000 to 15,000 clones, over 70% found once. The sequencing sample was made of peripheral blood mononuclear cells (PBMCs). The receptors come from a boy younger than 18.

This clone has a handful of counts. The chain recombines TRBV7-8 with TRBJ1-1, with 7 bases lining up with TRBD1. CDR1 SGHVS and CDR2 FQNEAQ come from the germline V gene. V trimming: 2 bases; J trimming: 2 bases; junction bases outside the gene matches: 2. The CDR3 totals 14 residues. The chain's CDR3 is CASSLYRGNTEAFF. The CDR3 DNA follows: TGTGCCAGCAGCTTATACAGGGGAAACACTGAAGCTTTCTTT.

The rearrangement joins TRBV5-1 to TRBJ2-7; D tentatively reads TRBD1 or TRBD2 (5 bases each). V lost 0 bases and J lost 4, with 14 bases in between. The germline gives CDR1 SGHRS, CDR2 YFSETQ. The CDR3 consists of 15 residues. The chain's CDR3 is CASSLAGAQRYEQYF. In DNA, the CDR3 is TGCGCCAGCAGCTTGGCCGGGGCTCAACGATACGAGCAGTACTTC.

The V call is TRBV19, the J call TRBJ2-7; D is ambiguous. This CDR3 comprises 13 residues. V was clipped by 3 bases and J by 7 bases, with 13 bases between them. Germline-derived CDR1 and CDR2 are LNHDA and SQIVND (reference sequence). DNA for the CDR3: TGTGCCAGTAGTATGAGCCTCCTAGGGGAGCAGTACTTC. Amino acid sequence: CASSMSLLGEQYF.

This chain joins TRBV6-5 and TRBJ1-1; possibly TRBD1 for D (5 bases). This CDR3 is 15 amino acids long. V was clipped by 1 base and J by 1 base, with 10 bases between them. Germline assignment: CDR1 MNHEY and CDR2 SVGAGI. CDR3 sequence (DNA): TGTGCCAGCAGTTACTTACCCAGGGCGAACACTGAAGCTTTCTTT. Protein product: CASSYLPRANTEAFF.

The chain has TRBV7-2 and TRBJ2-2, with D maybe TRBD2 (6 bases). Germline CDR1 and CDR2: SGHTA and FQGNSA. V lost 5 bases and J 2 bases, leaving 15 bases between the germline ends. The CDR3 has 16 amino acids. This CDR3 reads CASSPAVLANTGELFF. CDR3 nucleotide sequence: TGTGCCAGCAGCCCGGCGGTACTAGCAAACACCGGGGAGCTGTTTTTT.

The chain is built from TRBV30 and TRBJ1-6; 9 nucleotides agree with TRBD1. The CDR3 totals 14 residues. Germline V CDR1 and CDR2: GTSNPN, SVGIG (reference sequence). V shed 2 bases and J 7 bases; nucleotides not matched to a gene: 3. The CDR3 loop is CAWSWDRVNSPLHF. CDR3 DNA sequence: TGTGCCTGGAGTTGGGACAGGGTAAATTCACCCCTCCACTTT.

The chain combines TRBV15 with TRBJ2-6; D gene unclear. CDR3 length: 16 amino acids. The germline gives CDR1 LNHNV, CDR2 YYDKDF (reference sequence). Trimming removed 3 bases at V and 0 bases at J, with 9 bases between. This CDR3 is CATSSPEVSGANVLTF. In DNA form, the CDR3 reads TGTGCCACCAGCAGCCCTGAGGTCTCTGGGGCCAACGTCCTGACTTTC.

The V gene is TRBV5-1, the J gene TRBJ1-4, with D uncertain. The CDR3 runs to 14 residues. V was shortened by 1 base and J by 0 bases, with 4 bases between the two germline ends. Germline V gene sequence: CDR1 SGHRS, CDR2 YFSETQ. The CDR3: CASSLTATNEKLFF. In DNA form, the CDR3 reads TGCGCCAGCAGCTTGACAGCAACTAATGAAAAACTGTTTTTT.

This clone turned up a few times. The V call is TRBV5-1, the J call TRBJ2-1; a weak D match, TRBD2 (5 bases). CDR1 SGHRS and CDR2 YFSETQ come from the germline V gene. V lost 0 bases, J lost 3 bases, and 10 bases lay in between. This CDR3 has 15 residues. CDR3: CASSLAGYLYNEQFF. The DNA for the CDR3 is TGCGCCAGCAGCTTGGCGGGGTATCTCTACAATGAGCAGTTCTTC.

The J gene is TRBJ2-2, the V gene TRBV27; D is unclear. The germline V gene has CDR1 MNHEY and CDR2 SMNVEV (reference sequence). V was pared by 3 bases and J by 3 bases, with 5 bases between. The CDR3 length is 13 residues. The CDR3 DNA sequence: TGTGCCAGCAGTTTCCAGGACACCGGGGAGCTGTTTTTT. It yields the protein CASSFQDTGELFF.

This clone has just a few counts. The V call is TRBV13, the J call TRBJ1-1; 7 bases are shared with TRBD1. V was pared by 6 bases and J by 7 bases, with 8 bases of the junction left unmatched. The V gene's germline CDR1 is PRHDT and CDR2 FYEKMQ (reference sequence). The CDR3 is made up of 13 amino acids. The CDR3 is CASRFGQVGEAFF. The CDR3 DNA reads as TGTGCCAGCAGATTTGGACAGGTAGGTGAAGCTTTCTTT.

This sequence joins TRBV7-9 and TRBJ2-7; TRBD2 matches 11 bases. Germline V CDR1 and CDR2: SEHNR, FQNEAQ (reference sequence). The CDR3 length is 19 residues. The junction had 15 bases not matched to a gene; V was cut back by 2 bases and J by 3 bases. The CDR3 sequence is CASSLNGLAGGPKDYEQYF. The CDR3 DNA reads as TGTGCCAGCAGCTTAAACGGGCTAGCGGGAGGCCCAAAGGACTACGAGCAGTACTTC.

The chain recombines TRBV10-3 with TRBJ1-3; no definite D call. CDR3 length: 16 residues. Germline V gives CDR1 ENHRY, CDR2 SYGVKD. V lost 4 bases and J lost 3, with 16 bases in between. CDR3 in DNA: TGTGCCATCAGTGGCCAGGAAAGGGTGATTGGAAACACCATATATTTT. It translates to CAISGQERVIGNTIYF.

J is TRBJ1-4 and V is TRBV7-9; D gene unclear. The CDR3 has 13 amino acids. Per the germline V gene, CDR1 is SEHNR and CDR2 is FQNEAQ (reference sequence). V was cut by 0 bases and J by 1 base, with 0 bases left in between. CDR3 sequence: CASSLATNEKLFF. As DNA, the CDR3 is TGTGCCAGCAGCTTAGCAACTAATGAAAAACTGTTTTTT.

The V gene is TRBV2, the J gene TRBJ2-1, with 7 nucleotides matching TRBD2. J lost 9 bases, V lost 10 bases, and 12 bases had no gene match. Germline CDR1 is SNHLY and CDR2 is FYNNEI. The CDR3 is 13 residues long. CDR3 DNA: TGTGCCACCCGGGAGGACAATGTAGGTGAGCAGTTCTTC. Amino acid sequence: CATREDNVGEQFF. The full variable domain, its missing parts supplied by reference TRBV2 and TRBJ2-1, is EPEVTQTPSHQVTQMGQEVILRCVPISNHLYFYWYRQILGQKVEFLVSFYNNEISEKSEIFDDQFSVERPDGSNFTLKIRSTKLEDSAMYFCATREDNVGEQFFGPGTRLTVL.

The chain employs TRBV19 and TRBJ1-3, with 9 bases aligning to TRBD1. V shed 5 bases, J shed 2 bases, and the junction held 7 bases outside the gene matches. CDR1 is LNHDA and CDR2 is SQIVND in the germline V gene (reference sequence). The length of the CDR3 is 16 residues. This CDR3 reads CASSPWTGETGNTIYF. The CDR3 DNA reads TGTGCCAGTAGTCCGTGGACAGGGGAGACTGGAAACACCATATATTTT.

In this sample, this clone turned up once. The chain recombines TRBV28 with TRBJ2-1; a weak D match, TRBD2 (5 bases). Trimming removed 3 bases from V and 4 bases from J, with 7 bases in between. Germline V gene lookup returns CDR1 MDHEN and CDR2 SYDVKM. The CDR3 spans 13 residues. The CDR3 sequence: CASSFGLYNEQFF. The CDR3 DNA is TGTGCCAGCAGTTTCGGACTGTACAATGAGCAGTTCTTC.

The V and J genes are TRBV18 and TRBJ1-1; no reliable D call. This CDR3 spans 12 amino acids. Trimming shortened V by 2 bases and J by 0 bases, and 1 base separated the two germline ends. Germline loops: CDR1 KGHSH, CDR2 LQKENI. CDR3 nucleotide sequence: TGTGCCAGCTCACCAATGAACACTGAAGCTTTCTTT. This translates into CASSPMNTEAFF.

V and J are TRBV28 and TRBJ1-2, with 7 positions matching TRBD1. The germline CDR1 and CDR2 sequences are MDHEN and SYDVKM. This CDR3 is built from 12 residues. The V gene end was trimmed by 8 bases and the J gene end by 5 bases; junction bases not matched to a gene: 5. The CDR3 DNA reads TGTGCCAGCCGGACAGGCGGTTATGGCTACACCTTC. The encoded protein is CASRTGGYGYTF.

The DNA of the CDR3 is TGTGCCAGCAGTCCCTCCAATGAGCAGTTCTTC. Its translation is CASSPSNEQFF. The J gene is TRBJ2-1, the V gene TRBV6-6; D unclear. The CDR3 contains 11 residues. Per germline, CDR1 MNHNY and CDR2 SVGAGI (reference sequence). Trimming pared 5 bases from V and 6 bases from J, leaving 5 bases between.